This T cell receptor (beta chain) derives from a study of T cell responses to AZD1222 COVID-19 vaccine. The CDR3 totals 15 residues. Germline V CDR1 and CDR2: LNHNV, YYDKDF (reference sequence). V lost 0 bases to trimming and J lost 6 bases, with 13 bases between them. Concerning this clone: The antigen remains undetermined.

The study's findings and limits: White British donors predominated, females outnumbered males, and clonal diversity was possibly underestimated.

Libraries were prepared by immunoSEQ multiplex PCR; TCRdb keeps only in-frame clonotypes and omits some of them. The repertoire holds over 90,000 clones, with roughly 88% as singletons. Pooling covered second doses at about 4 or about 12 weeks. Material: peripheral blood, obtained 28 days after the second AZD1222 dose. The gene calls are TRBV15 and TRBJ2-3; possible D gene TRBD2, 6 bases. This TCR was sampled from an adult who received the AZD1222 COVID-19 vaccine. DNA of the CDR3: TGTGCCACCAGCAGAGAGGGACTTTGGTCGGATACGCAGTATTTT. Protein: CATSREGLWSDTQYF.